The entry below gives a single T cell receptor beta chain sequence along with its context. As processed by the authors: Using reference gene primer amplification, nucleated cell counts were estimated. Repertoires were generated with immunoSEQ multiplex PCR, while TCRdb's copy carries only in-frame clones and drops some. That table supplies the V and J calls and clone size; D and trimming were determined from the DNA. The sample lists 200,000 or so clones, 70% to 90% seen once, with roughly 5% in the top ten. The data stem from a study of blood T cell repertoires in COVID-19. Study summary: Material from acute and convalescent COVID-19 was sourced from the United States, Italy and Spain. T cells, B-cell-depleted T cells, or PBMCs supplied cDNA or gDNA.

Trimming took 6 bases from V and 4 from J, leaving 21 bases between them. The germline gives CDR1 SQVTM, CDR2 ANQGSEA. The CDR3 runs 15 residues. The sequence derives from a woman aged 70-85 years with active or convalescent COVID-19. Sequencing input: peripheral blood. The chain is built from TRBV29-1 and TRBJ1-1; tentatively, D is TRBD1 (5 bases). CDR3 amino acids: CSVFSFGQGSTEAFF. CDR3 DNA: TGCAGCGTCTTCTCTTTTGGGCAGGGATCCACTGAAGCTTTCTTT.